The clone carrying this T cell receptor (beta chain) was seen ten or more times. Its specificity is not known. The sample is drawn from a study of neurological immune-mediated disorders. Study context: Multiple sclerosis patients numbering around 35 comprised approximately 30 relapsing-remitting and 3 secondary progressive patients. The study's findings and limits: None of the CDR3 amino acid sequences in expanded clones turned up in more than one subject, which points to private repertoires in all groups. When the repertoires were grouped phylogenetically, those of 18 of the 34 multiple sclerosis patients came together in a single cluster of related CDR3 sequences, which points to a possible repertoire-level signature.

As for the cDNA, it was generated by 5'RACE with 10-nucleotide random UMIs. In TCRdb, the 5' RACE reads were re-called with MiXCR into one record per CDR3 protein. The sample records some 76,000 distinct CDR3 sequences, 2.5% to 4% being singletons. The germline gives CDR1 SGHRS, CDR2 YFSETQ. The CDR3 extends over 14 amino acids. The V segment lost 5 bases and the J segment 9 bases; nucleotides outside the gene matches: 5. The sample consisted of PBMCs. The sequence was collected from a woman aged 45-65 years with multiple sclerosis. This chain uses TRBV5-1 with TRBJ1-6; 10 positions agree with TRBD1. The CDR3 here is CASSRDRGSSPLHF. The CDR3, as DNA: TGCGCCAGCAGTCGGGACAGGGGAAGTTCACCCCTCCACTTT.